Below are 29 T cell receptor beta chains sequenced from a single sample in a study of early T cells in non-severe SARS-CoV-2 infection (dated by TCRdb to 2020 to 2023). The library was generated by 5' RACE. Instrument used: NextSeq 500. Using fastp trimming at Q25 and MiXCR clonotype assembly, TCRdb reanalyzed the public sequencing data and kept in-frame beta chains. Each entry is one CDR3 protein sequence, shown with its most common DNA and genes. This sample has roughly 70,000 distinct CDR3 sequences in its table, and 20% of those were observed once. The leading ten clones occupy about 15% of the sample. The source material was whole blood, sampled at baseline. These receptor sequences come from an adult who was a healthcare worker with PCR-confirmed SARS-CoV-2 infection or an uninfected control (not recorded which).

This clonotype was seen only a few times. The chain has TRBV2 and TRBJ2-4; possible D gene TRBD2, 6 bases. This CDR3 is 15 amino acids long. Germline CDR1 SNHLY, CDR2 FYNNEI. V was clipped by 5 bases and J by 1 base, with 12 bases between them. DNA of the CDR3: TGTGCCAGCAGTCGGAATCTAGCGGCCAAAAACATTCAGTACTTC. Protein: CASSRNLAAKNIQYF.

This clonotype was seen a few times. The rearrangement uses TRBV4-2 and TRBJ1-2; D gene unclear. V was pared by 0 bases and J by 5 bases, with 7 bases between. Germline CDR1 LGHNA, CDR2 YNFKEQ. There are 13 residues in the CDR3. The CDR3 is CASSQDQSYGYTF. CDR3 bases: TGTGCCAGCAGCCAAGATCAGTCGTATGGCTACACCTTC.

This clonotype was seen ten or more times. The rearrangement joins TRBV20-1 to TRBJ2-5; D unresolved. The germline gives CDR1 DFQATT, CDR2 SNEGSKA (reference sequence). The CDR3 is made up of 13 amino acids. V lost 0 bases, J lost 5 bases, and 10 bases lay in between. CDR3 in DNA: TGCAGTGCTAGAGAAGACGGTTCCGAGACCCAGTACTTC. This codes for CSAREDGSETQYF.

This clonotype was seen a handful of times. The J gene is TRBJ2-7, the V gene TRBV6-5, with 11 nucleotides matching TRBD2. There are 17 residues in the CDR3. The V gene's germline CDR1 is MNHEY and CDR2 SVGAGI. The V gene end was trimmed by 5 bases and the J gene end by 7 bases; junction bases not matched to a gene: 16. The CDR3 bases are TGTGCCAGCAGTAAAAAAACCGGGACTAGCGGCCTGTCAGAGCAGTACTTC. It yields the protein CASSKKTGTSGLSEQYF.

The CDR3 nucleotides read TGCAGTGCTAGAGATACGATCAATGAGCAGTTCTTC. Amino acids: CSARDTINEQFF. The rearrangement uses TRBV20-1 and TRBJ2-1; D gene unclear. The CDR3 is 12 amino acids. Germline CDR1 is DFQATT and CDR2 is SNEGSKA (reference sequence). Trimming pared 0 bases from V and 6 bases from J, leaving 6 bases between.

V and J are TRBV12-3 or TRBV12-4 and TRBJ2-7, with no clear D. The length of the CDR3 is 14 residues. Trimming took off 1 base at V and 0 bases at J, with 7 bases between the two ends. In DNA form, the CDR3 reads TGTGCCAGCAGTTTAGACTTGCCCTCCTACGAGCAGTACTTC. It translates to CASSLDLPSYEQYF.

Ten or more counts support this clonotype. The V and J genes are TRBV6-6 and TRBJ2-5, with 8 bases that match TRBD1. V lost 6 bases, J lost 5 bases, and 26 bases stayed unmatched. There are 20 residues in the CDR3. Germline V gene data show CDR1 as MNHNY and CDR2 as SVGAGI (reference sequence). The CDR3 region has the DNA TGTGCCAGCAGGCCCCTATACCAGGGGGCTGGTTCTAAACTTTTGGAGACCCAGTACTTC. Translating gives CASRPLYQGAGSKLLETQYF.

This clonotype was observed once. The chain recombines TRBV15 with TRBJ2-7; D ambiguous. From germline, CDR1 is LNHNV and CDR2 YYDKDF (reference sequence). The CDR3 length is 12 residues. The V end was cut by 9 bases, the J end by 1 base, with 10 bases between. DNA for the CDR3: TGTGCCACAAAGGGAATTTCCTACGAGCAGTACTTC. Encoded protein: CATKGISYEQYF.

This clonotype was picked up a small number of times. CDR3 DNA sequence: TGTGCCTGGAGTTGGGGGCTAGCGGGAGACCAAGAGACCCAGTACTTC. It encodes CAWSWGLAGDQETQYF. The rearrangement uses TRBV30 and TRBJ2-5; 10 nucleotides align to TRBD2. J lost 0 bases, V lost 2 bases, and 6 bases had no gene match. The germline CDR1 and CDR2 sequences are GTSNPN and SVGIG (reference sequence). The length of the CDR3 is 16 residues.

This clonotype was counted between two and nine times. V usage is TRBV29-1 and J usage is TRBJ1-1, with a possible D match to TRBD1 (5 bases). The CDR3 totals 13 residues. V lost 8 bases and J lost 4, with 17 bases in between. The germline CDR1 and CDR2 sequences are SQVTM and ANQGSEA. CDR3 sequence reads: CSPKTGVGTEAFF. Written as DNA, the CDR3 is TGCAGCCCCAAGACGGGGGTCGGCACTGAAGCTTTCTTT.

The rearrangement joins TRBV12-3 or TRBV12-4 to TRBJ2-3; 9 bases are shared with TRBD2. The CDR3 spans 18 residues. The V segment lost 8 bases and the J segment 0 bases; nucleotides outside the gene matches: 15. The CDR3 loop reads CASQDPAAGGMSTDTQYF. CDR3 in DNA: TGTGCCAGCCAGGATCCGGCGGCGGGGGGGATGAGCACAGATACGCAGTATTTT.

This clonotype has more than one count but fewer than ten. This chain joins TRBV30 and TRBJ2-2; 8 bases match TRBD1. The CDR3 covers 16 residues. The germline CDR1 and CDR2 sequences are GTSNPN and SVGIG (reference sequence). V gave up 3 bases and J gave up 4 bases; unmatched junction bases: 10. The CDR3 region has the DNA TGTGCCTGGAGCCCCCCAGGGGGCGAGCTCACCGGGGAGCTGTTTTTT. Amino acids: CAWSPPGGELTGELFF.

The gene calls are TRBV11-2 and TRBJ2-7, with no clear D. The V gene lost 2 bases and the J gene lost 3 bases, with 8 bases spanning the gap. CDR1 is SGHAT and CDR2 is FQNNGV in the germline V gene. The CDR3 consists of 13 residues. The CDR3 loop is CASSLSSLYEQYF. CDR3 coding DNA: TGTGCCAGCAGCTTAAGTTCCCTCTACGAGCAGTACTTC.

There are many counts of this clonotype. The V call is TRBV30, the J call TRBJ1-5; tentatively, D is TRBD1 (6 bases). Germline assignment: CDR1 GTSNPN and CDR2 SVGIG (reference sequence). V was trimmed by 1 base and J by 6 bases, leaving 10 bases between them. This CDR3 spans 13 amino acids. The CDR3 nucleotides are TGTGCCTGGAGTGCCCGGGGGGCTCAGCCCCAGCATTTT. This codes for CAWSARGAQPQHF.

This clonotype was found a few times. This chain uses TRBV11-2 with TRBJ1-1; no reliable D call. V dropped 11 bases and J dropped 1 base, with 14 bases sitting between them. The V gene's germline CDR1 is SGHAT and CDR2 FQNNGV. CDR3 size: 13 residues. The CDR3 protein is CASAWGSNTEAFF. DNA for the CDR3: TGTGCCTCAGCTTGGGGTTCGAACACTGAAGCTTTCTTT. The variable domain in full, completed from reference TRBV11-2 and TRBJ1-1, reads EAGVAQSPRYKIIEKRQSVAFWCNPISGHATLYWYQQILGQGPKLLIQFQNNGVVDDSQLPKDRFSAERLKGVDSTLKIQPAKLEDSAVYLCASAWGSNTEAFFGQGTRLTVV.

V and J are TRBV7-9 and TRBJ2-7; weak D call: TRBD2 (7 bases). This CDR3 is 15 amino acids long. Between the trimmed V and J ends, which lost 5 bases and 7 bases, there was a span of 21 bases. CDR1 is SEHNR, CDR2 FQNEAQ, per germline (reference sequence). The CDR3: CASSEGGAQLIEQYF. DNA for the CDR3: TGTGCCAGCAGCGAAGGGGGGGCCCAGTTAATTGAGCAGTACTTC.

This clonotype occurred a few times. This rearrangement joins TRBV2 to TRBJ2-7, with a tentative D call TRBD1 (5 bases). This CDR3 is built from 14 residues. Trimming stripped 5 bases from V and 7 bases from J, with 18 bases between. Germline values: CDR1 SNHLY, CDR2 FYNNEI. The CDR3 reads CASSLLRGLGEQYF. For the CDR3, the DNA is TGTGCCAGCAGTTTACTTAGGGGCCTGGGGGAGCAGTACTTC.

The chain links TRBV4-1 to TRBJ2-6; 7 nucleotides agree with TRBD1. Germline loops: CDR1 MGHRA, CDR2 YSYEKL. The CDR3 loop spans 14 amino acids. After removal of 3 bases from V and 8 bases from J, the junction contained 4 bases not matched to a gene. The CDR3 sequence is CASSHQGQSNVLTF. CDR3 nucleotide sequence: TGCGCCAGCAGCCACCAGGGACAGTCCAACGTCCTGACTTTC.

This clonotype was counted at least ten times. The chain uses TRBV7-2 and TRBJ2-3; perhaps TRBD2 as D (5 bases). Germline V gives CDR1 SGHTA, CDR2 FQGNSA. Trimming took off 7 bases at V and 2 bases at J, with 16 bases between the two ends. The CDR3 contains 15 residues. DNA of the CDR3: TGTGCCAGCACCCCGGACTGGGGAGTCACAGATACGCAGTATTTT. Protein: CASTPDWGVTDTQYF.

J is TRBJ2-5 and V is TRBV20-1, with 7 bases fitting TRBD2. The CDR3 runs 14 residues. Germline V CDR1 and CDR2: DFQATT, SNEGSKA (reference sequence). Germline trimming cut 4 bases from V and 5 bases from J; bases unmatched to any gene: 10. CDR3 protein: CSATRGYLGETQYF. The CDR3 DNA reads as TGCAGTGCTACGCGGGGGTACCTCGGTGAGACCCAGTACTTC.

The CDR3 reads CSVASGSGYEQYF. The CDR3 bases are TGCAGCGTTGCTTCGGGGAGTGGGTACGAGCAGTACTTC. V and J are TRBV29-1 and TRBJ2-7; tentative D call: TRBD2 (5 bases). CDR1 and CDR2 from the germline V gene are SQVTM and ANQGSEA. Deletions cut 4 bases from V and 4 bases from J, with 14 bases between. The CDR3 runs 13 residues.

The V and J genes are TRBV18 and TRBJ2-3; 9 positions agree with TRBD1. The CDR3 totals 14 residues. Germline V gene sequence: CDR1 KGHSH, CDR2 LQKENI. With 4 bases clipped from V and 5 bases from J, the junction kept 4 bases outside the gene matches. Here the CDR3 DNA reads TGTGCCAGCTCACTGGGACAGGGAGGAGATACGCAGTATTTT. The encoded protein is CASSLGQGGDTQYF.

The CDR3 nucleotides read TGCAGTGCTACTATGAGGGGTCCGCACACTGAAGCTTTCTTT. The encoded protein is CSATMRGPHTEAFF. This sequence joins TRBV20-1 and TRBJ1-1, with D possibly TRBD1 on 5 matching bases. Deletions cut 4 bases from V and 3 bases from J, with 15 bases between. The CDR3 contains 14 residues. Germline V gene lookup returns CDR1 DFQATT and CDR2 SNEGSKA (reference sequence).

The chain combines TRBV5-4 with TRBJ2-5, with a possible D match to TRBD2 (5 bases). The CDR3 length is 12 residues. Germline-derived CDR1 and CDR2 are SGHNT and YYREEE (reference sequence). The ends were cut back, 4 bases at V and 7 bases at J, with 11 bases in the middle. As DNA, the CDR3 is TGTGCCAGCAGCGTGGACTCCGGGACCCAGTACTTC. This sequence encodes CASSVDSGTQYF.

The chain joins TRBV3-1 to TRBJ2-3, with D perhaps matching TRBD2 (6 bases). Deletions cut 4 bases from V and 6 bases from J, with 14 bases between. The CDR3 has 14 residues. The germline CDR1 and CDR2 sequences are LGHDT and YNNKEL (reference sequence). The CDR3 sequence is CASSPGLIKDTQYF. The CDR3 DNA is TGTGCCAGCAGCCCCGGACTAATAAAGGATACGCAGTATTTT.

The J gene is TRBJ2-4, the V gene TRBV10-2; D is ambiguous. Trimming removed 4 bases at V and 6 bases at J, with 10 bases between. The germline gives CDR1 WSHSY, CDR2 SAAADI. The CDR3 is made up of 13 amino acids. CDR3 loop: CASSVEQLNIQYF. The DNA for the CDR3 is TGCGCCAGCAGTGTCGAACAGTTAAACATTCAGTACTTC.

In this sample, this clonotype turned up a few times. The gene calls are TRBV7-7 and TRBJ2-2; TRBD1 is a possible D gene (5 bases). Trimming took 1 base from V and 1 from J, leaving 7 bases between them. There are 15 residues in the CDR3. The germline CDR1 and CDR2 sequences are SSHAT and FNYEAQ (reference sequence). The chain's CDR3 is CASSLGGQNTGELFF. CDR3 in DNA: TGTGCCAGCAGCTTAGGAGGACAGAACACCGGGGAGCTGTTTTTT.

This chain connects TRBV27 to TRBJ2-3; D is unclear. Between the trimmed V and J ends, which lost 5 bases and 0 bases, there was a span of 12 bases. The CDR3 covers 15 residues. Germline values: CDR1 MNHEY, CDR2 SMNVEV (reference sequence). CDR3 in amino acids: CASSKGHPSTDTQYF. DNA of the CDR3: TGTGCCAGCAGTAAGGGCCACCCTAGCACAGATACGCAGTATTTT.

The rearrangement joins TRBV20-1 to TRBJ1-6; 7 bases are a match to TRBD1. Germline CDR1 reads DFQATT; CDR2 reads SNEGSKA (reference sequence). The CDR3 is 14 amino acids. The V gene end was trimmed by 6 bases and the J gene end by 7 bases; junction bases not matched to a gene: 9. The CDR3 DNA reads TGCAGTGCCCGTAGACAGGGACAGAATTCACCCCTCCACTTT. Its protein is CSARRQGQNSPLHF.